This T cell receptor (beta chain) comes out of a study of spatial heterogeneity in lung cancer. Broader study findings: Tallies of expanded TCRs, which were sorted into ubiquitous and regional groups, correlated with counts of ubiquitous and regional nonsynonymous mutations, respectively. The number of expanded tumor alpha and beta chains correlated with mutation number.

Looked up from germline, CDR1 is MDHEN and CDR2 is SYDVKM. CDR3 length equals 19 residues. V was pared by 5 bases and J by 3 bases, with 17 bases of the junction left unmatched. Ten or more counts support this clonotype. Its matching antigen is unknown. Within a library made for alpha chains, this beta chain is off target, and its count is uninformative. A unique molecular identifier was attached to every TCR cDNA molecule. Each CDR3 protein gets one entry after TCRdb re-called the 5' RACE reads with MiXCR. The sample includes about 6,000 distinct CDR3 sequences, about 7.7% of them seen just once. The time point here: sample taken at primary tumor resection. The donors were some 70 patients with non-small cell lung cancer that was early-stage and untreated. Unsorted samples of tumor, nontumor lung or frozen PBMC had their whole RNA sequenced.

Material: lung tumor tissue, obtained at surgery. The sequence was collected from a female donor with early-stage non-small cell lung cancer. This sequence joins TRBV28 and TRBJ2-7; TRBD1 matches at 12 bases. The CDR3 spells CASSVPEYSRDRGLYEQYF. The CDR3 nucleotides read TGTGCCAGCAGTGTACCAGAGTACTCCCGGGACAGGGGGCTCTACGAGCAGTACTTC.